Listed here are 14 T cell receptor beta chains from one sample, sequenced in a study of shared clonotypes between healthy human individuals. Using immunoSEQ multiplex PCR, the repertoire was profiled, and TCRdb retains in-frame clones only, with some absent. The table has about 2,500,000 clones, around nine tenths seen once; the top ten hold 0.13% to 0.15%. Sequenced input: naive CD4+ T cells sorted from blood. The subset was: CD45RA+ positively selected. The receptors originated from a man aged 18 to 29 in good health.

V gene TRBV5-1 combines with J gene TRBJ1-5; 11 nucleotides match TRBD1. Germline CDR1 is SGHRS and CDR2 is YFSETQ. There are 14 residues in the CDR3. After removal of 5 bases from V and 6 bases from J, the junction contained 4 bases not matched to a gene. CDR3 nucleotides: TGCGCCAGCAGTTCCGGGACAGGGGGTCAGCCCCAGCATTTT. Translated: CASSSGTGGQPQHF.

The CDR3 bases are TGTGCCAGCAGTCGCCCTACAGGGGGATGGACTGAAGCTTTCTTT. This translates into CASSRPTGGWTEAFF. The chain couples TRBV6-5 to TRBJ1-1, with 8 bases matching TRBD1. Germline-derived CDR1 and CDR2 are MNHEY and SVGAGI. Trimming cost V 5 bases and J 5 bases; bases outside gene matches: 10. This CDR3 region has 15 residues.

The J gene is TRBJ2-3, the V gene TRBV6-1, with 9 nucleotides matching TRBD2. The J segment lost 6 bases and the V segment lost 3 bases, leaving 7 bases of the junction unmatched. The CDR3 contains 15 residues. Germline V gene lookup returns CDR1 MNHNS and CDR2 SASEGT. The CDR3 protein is CASSEASGIADTQYF. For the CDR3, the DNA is TGTGCCAGCAGTGAGGCTAGCGGGATTGCGGATACGCAGTATTTT.

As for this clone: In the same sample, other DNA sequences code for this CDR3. The CDR3 DNA reads TGCGCCAGCAGCCCCTCAGGGTCTGGGGCCAACGTCCTGACTTTC. This encodes CASSPSGSGANVLTF. This rearrangement joins TRBV5-1 to TRBJ2-6; D is perhaps TRBD1 (5 bases). The germline V gene has CDR1 SGHRS and CDR2 YFSETQ. The CDR3 covers 15 residues. V dropped 4 bases and J dropped 1 base, with 9 bases sitting between them.

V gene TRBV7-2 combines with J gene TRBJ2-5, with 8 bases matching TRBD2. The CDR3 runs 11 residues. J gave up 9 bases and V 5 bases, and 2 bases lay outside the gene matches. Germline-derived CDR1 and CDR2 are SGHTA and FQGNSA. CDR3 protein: CASSRTSPQYF. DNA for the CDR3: TGTGCCAGCAGCCGGACTAGCCCCCAGTACTTC.

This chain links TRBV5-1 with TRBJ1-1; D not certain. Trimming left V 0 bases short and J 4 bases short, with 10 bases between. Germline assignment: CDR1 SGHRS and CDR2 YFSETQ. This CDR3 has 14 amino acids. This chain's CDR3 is CASSLDGYSTEAFF. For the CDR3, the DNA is TGCGCCAGCAGCTTGGACGGGTATAGCACTGAAGCTTTCTTT.

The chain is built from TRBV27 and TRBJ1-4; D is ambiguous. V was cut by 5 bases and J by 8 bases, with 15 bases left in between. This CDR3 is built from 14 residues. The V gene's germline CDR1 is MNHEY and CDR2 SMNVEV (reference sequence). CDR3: CASSPRWGGEKLFF. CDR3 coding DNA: TGTGCCAGCAGTCCCCGATGGGGTGGGGAAAAACTGTTTTTT.

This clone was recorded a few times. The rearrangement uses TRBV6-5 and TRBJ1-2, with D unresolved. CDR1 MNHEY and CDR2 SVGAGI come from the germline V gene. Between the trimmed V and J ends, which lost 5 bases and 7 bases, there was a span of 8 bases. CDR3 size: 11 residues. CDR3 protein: CASSTPGGYTF. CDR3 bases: TGTGCCAGCAGTACCCCGGGTGGCTACACCTTC.

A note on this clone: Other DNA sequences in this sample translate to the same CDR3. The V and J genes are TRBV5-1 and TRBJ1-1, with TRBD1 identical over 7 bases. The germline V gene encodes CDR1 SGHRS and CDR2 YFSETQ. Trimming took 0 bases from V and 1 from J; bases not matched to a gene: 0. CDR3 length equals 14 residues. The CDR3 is CASSLGDRNTEAFF. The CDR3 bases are TGCGCCAGCAGCTTGGGGGACAGGAACACTGAAGCTTTCTTT.

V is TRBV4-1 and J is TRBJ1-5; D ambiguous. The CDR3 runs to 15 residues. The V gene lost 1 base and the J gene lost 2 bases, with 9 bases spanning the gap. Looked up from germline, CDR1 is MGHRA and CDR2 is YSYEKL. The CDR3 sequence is CASSQVGLGNQPQHF. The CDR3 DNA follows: TGCGCCAGCAGCCAAGTAGGTTTGGGCAATCAGCCCCAGCATTTT.

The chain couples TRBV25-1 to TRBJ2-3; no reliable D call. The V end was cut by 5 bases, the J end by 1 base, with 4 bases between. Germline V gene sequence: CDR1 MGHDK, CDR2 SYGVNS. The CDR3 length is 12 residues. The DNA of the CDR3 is TGTGCCAGCAGTCCGGGCACAGATACGCAGTATTTT. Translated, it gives CASSPGTDTQYF.

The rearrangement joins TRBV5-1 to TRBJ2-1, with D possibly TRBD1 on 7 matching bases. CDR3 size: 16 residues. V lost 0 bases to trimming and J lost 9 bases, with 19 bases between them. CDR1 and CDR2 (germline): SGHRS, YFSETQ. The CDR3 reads CASSLAGGTVNTEQFF. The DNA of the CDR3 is TGCGCCAGCAGCTTGGCAGGCGGGACAGTAAACACTGAGCAGTTCTTC.

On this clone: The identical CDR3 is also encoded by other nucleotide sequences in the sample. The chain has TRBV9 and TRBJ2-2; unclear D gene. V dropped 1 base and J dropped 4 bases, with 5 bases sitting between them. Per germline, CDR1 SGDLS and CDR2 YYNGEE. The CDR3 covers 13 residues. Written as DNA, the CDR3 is TGTGCCAGCAGCGTAACCCCCACCGGGGAGCTGTTTTTT. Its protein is CASSVTPTGELFF.

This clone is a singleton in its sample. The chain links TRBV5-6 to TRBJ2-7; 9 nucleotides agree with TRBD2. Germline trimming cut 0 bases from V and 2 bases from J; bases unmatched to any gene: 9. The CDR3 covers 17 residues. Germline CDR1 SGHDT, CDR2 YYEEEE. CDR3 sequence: CASSLGLAAPGPYEQYF. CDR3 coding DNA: TGTGCCAGCAGCTTGGGACTAGCGGCCCCGGGGCCCTACGAGCAGTACTTC.